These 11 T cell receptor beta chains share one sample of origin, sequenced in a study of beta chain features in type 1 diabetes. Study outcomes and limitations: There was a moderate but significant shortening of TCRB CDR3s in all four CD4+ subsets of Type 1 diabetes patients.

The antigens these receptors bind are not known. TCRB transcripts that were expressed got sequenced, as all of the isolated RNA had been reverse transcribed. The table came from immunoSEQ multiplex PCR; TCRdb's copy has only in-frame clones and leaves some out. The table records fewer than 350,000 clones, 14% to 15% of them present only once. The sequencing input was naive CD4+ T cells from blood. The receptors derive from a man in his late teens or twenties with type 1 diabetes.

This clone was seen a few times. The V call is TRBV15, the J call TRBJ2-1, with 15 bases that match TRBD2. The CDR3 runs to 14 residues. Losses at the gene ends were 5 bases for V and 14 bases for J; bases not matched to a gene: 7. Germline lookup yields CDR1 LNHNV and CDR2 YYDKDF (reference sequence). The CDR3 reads CATSGGLAGGREFF. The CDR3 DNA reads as TGTGCCACCAGCGGGGGACTAGCGGGAGGACGGGAGTTCTTC.

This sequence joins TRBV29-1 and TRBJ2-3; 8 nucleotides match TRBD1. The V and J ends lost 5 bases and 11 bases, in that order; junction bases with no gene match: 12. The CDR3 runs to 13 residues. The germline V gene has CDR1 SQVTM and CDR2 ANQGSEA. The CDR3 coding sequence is TGCAGCGTTTCCGGACAGGGTAGTTTTCTGCAGTATTTT. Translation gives CSVSGQGSFLQYF.

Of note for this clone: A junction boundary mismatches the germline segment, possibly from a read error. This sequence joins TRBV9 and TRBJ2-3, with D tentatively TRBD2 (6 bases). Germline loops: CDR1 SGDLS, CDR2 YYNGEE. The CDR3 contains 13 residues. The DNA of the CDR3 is TGTGCCAGCAACGTAGCGGGCACAGATACGCAGTATTTT. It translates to CASNVAGTDTQYF.

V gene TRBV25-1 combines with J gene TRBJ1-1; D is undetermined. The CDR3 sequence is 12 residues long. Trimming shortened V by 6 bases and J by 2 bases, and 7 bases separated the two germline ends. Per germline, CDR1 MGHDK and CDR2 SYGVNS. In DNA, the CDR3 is TGTGCCAGCAGATATAGTAACACTGAAGCTTTCTTT. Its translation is CASRYSNTEAFF.

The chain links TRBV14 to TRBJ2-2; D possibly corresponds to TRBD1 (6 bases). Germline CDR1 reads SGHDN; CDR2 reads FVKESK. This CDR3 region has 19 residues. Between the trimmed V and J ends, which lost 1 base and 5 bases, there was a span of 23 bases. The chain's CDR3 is CASSQGVFTRGSETGELFF. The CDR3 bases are TGTGCCAGCAGCCAAGGGGTCTTTACCAGGGGTTCAGAGACCGGGGAGCTGTTTTTT.

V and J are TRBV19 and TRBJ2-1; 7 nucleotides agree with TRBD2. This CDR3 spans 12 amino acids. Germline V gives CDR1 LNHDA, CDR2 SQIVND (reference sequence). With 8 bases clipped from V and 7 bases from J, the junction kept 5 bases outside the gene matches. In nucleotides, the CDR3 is TGTGCCAGTTGTCAAGCGGGGAATGAGCAGTTCTTC. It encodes CASCQAGNEQFF.

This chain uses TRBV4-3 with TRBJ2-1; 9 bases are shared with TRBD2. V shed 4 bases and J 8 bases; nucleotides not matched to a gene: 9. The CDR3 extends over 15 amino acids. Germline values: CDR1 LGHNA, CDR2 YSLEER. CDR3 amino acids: CASSPTGTSWDEQFF. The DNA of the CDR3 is TGCGCCAGCAGCCCCACCGGGACTAGCTGGGATGAGCAGTTCTTC.

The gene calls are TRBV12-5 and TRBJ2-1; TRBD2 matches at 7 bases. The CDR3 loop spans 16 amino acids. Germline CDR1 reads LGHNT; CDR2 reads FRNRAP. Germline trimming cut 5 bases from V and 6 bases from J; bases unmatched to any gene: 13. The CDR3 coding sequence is TGTGCTAGTGGTATCCGGTTGGCGGGAGTCCGCAATGAGCAGTTCTTC. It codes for CASGIRLAGVRNEQFF.

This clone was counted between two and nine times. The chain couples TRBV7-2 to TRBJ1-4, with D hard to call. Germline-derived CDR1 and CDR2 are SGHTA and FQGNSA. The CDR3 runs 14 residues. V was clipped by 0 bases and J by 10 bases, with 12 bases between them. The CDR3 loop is CASSLALRAGKLFF. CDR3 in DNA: TGTGCCAGCAGCTTAGCGCTAAGGGCGGGAAAACTGTTTTTT.

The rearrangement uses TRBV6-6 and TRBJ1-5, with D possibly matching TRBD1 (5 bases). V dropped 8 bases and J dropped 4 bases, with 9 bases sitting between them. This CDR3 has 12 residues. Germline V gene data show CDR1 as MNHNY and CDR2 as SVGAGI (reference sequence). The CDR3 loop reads CASHGGNQPQHF. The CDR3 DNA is TGTGCCAGCCACGGGGGGAATCAGCCCCAGCATTTT.

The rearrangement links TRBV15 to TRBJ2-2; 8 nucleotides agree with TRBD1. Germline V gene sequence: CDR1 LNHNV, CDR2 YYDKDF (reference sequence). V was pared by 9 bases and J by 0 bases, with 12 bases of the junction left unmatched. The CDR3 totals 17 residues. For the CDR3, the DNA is TGTGCCACGGGGCCTCAGGGGGCGCCCCCGAACACCGGGGAGCTGTTTTTT. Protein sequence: CATGPQGAPPNTGELFF.